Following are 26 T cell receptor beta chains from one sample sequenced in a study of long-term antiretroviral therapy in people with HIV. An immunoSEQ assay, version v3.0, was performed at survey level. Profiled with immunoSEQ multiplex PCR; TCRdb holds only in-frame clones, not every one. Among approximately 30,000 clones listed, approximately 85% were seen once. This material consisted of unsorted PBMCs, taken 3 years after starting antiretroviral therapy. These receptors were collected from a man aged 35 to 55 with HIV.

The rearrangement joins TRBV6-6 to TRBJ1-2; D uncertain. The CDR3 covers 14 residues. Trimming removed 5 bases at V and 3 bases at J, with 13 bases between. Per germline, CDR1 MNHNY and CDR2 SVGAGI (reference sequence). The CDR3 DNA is TGTGCCAGCAGTCTACCGGATGGTTACTATGGCTACACCTTC. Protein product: CASSLPDGYYGYTF.

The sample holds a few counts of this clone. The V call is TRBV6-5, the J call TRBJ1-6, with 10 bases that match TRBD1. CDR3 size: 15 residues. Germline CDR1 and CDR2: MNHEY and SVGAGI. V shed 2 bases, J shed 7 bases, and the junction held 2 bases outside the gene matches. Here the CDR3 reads CASSYGTGVNSPLHF. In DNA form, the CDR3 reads TGTGCCAGCAGTTACGGGACAGGGGTCAATTCACCCCTCCACTTT.

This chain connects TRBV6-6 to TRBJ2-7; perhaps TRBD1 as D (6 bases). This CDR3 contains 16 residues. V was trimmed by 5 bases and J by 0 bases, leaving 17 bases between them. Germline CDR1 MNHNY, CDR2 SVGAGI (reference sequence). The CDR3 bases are TGTGCCAGCAGTGGGTGGGGGCAGGATAGCTCCTACGAGCAGTACTTC. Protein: CASSGWGQDSSYEQYF.

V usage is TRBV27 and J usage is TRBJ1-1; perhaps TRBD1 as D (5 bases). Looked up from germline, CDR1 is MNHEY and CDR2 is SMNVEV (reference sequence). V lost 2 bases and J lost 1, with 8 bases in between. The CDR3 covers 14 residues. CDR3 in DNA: TGTGCCAGCAGTTTAGGCCAGGGGAACACTGAAGCTTTCTTT. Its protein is CASSLGQGNTEAFF.

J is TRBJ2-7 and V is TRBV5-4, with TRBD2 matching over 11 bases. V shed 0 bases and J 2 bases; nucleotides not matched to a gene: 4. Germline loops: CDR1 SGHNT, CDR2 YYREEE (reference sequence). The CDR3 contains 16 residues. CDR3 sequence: CASSLGLAGTPYEQYF. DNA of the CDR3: TGTGCCAGCAGCTTGGGACTAGCGGGGACCCCCTACGAGCAGTACTTC.

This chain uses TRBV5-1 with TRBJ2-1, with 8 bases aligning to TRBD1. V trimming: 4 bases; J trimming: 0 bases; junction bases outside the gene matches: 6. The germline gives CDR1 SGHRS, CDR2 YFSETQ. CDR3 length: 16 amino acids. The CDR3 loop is CASSHRQGHSYNEQFF. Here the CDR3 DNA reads TGCGCCAGCAGCCATAGACAGGGGCACTCCTACAATGAGCAGTTCTTC.

This CDR3 is CASSPAGTGFTYEQYF. The CDR3 DNA sequence: TGTGCCAGCAGCCCAGCCGGGACAGGGTTTACCTACGAGCAGTACTTC. The V call is TRBV7-9, the J call TRBJ2-7, with 9 bases fitting TRBD1. CDR1 SEHNR and CDR2 FQNEAQ come from the germline V gene (reference sequence). The V and J ends lost 5 bases and 2 bases, in that order; junction bases with no gene match: 10. This CDR3 region has 16 residues.

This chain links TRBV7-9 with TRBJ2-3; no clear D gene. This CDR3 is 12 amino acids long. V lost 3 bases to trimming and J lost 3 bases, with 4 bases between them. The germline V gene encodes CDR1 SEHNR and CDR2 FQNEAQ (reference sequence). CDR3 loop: CASSFSTDTQYF. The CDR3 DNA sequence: TGTGCCAGCAGCTTCAGTACAGATACGCAGTATTTT. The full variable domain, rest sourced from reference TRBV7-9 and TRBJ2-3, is DTGVSQNPRHKITKRGQNVTFRCDPISEHNRLYWYRQTLGQGPEFLTYFQNEAQLEKSRLLSDRFSAERPKGSFSTLEIQRTEQGDSAMYLCASSFSTDTQYFGPGTRLTVL.

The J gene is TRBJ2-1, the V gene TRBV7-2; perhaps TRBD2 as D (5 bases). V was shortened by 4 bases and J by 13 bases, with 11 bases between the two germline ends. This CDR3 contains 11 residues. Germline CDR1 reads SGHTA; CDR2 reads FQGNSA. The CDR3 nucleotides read TGTGCCAGCAGCTCACTAGGAGCCCAGTTCTTC. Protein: CASSSLGAQFF.

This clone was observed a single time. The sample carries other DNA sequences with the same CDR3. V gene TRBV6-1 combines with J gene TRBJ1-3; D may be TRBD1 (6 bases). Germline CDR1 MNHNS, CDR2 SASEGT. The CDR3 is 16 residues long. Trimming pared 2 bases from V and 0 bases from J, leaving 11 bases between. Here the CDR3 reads CASSETGFGSGNTIYF. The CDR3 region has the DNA TGTGCCAGCAGTGAAACAGGGTTCGGCTCTGGAAACACCATATATTTT.

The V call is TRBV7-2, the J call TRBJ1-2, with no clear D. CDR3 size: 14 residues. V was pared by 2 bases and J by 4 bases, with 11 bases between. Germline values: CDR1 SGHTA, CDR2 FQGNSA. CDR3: CASSLQSQTYGYTF. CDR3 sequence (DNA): TGTGCCAGCAGCTTACAGAGTCAGACCTATGGCTACACCTTC.

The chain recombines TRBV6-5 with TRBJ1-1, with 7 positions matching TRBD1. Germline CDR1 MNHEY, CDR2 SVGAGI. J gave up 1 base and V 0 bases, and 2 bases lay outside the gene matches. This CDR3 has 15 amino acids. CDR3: CASSYSRQGNTEAFF. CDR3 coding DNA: TGTGCCAGCAGTTACTCTAGACAGGGGAACACTGAAGCTTTCTTT.

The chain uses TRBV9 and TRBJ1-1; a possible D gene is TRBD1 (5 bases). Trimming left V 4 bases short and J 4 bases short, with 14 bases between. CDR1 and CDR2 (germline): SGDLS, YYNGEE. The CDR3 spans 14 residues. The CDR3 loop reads CASSPMSGGTEAFF. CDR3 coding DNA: TGTGCCAGCAGCCCGATGAGTGGGGGCACTGAAGCTTTCTTT. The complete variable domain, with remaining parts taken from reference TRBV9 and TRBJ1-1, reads DSGVTQTPKHLITATGQRVTLRCSPRSGDLSVYWYQQSLDQGLQFLIQYYNGEERAKGNILERFSAQQFPDLHSELNLSSLELGDSALYFCASSPMSGGTEAFFGQGTRLTVV.

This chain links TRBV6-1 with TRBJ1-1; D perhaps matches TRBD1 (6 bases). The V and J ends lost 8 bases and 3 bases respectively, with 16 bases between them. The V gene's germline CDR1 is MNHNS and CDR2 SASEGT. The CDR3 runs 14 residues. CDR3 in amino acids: CASLRGGLDTEAFF. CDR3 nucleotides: TGTGCCAGCCTTCGGGGGGGGCTGGACACTGAAGCTTTCTTT.

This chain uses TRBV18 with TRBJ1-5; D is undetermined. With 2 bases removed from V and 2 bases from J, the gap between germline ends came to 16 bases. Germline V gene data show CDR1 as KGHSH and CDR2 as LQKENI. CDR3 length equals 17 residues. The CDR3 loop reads CASSPAEHRSGNQPQHF. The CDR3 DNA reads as TGTGCCAGCTCACCAGCTGAACACCGGTCGGGCAATCAGCCCCAGCATTTT. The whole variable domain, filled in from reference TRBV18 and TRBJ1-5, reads NAGVMQNPRHLVRRRGQEARLRCSPMKGHSHVYWYRQLPEEGLKFMVYLQKENIIDESGMPKERFSAEFPKEGPSILRIQQVVRGDSAAYFCASSPAEHRSGNQPQHFGDGTRLSIL.

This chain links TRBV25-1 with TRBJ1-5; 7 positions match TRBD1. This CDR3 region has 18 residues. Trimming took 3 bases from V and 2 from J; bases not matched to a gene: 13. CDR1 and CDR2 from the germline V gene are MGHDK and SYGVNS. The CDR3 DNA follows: TGTGCCAGCAGTGAGCATCCCCCCCGCAGGGGGGGCAATCAGCCCCAGCATTTT. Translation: CASSEHPPRRGGNQPQHF. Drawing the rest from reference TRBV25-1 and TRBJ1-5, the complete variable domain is EADIYQTPRYLVIGTGKKITLECSQTMGHDKMYWYQQDPGMELHLIHYSYGVNSTEKGDLSSESTVSRIRTEHFPLTLESARPSHTSQYLCASSEHPPRRGGNQPQHFGDGTRLSIL.

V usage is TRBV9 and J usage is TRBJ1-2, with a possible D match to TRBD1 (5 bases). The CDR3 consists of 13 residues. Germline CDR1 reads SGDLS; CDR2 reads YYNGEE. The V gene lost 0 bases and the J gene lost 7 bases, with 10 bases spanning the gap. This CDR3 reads CASSVGGDGGYTF. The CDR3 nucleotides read TGTGCCAGCAGCGTAGGGGGGGATGGTGGCTACACCTTC. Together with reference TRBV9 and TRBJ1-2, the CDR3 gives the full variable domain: DSGVTQTPKHLITATGQRVTLRCSPRSGDLSVYWYQQSLDQGLQFLIQYYNGEERAKGNILERFSAQQFPDLHSELNLSSLELGDSALYFCASSVGGDGGYTFGSGTRLTVV.

Here the CDR3 reads CASSLSGTGAGNTIYF. The CDR3 DNA follows: TGTGCCAGCAGTTTGTCTGGGACAGGGGCTGGAAACACCATATATTTT. The chain combines TRBV6-5 with TRBJ1-3, with 10 bases matching TRBD1. The ends lost 4 bases at V and 2 bases at J; junction bases unmatched: 5. Germline CDR1 reads MNHEY; CDR2 reads SVGAGI. The CDR3 consists of 16 residues.

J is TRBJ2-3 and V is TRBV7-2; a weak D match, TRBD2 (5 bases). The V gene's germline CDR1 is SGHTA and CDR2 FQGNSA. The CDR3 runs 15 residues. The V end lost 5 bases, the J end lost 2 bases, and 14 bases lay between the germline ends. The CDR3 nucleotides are TGTGCCAGCAGCCCGAGGGCTAGCCCCACAGATACGCAGTATTTT. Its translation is CASSPRASPTDTQYF.

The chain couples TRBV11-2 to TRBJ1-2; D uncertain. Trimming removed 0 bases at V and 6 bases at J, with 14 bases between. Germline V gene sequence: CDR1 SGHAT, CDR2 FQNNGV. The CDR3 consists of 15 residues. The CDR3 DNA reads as TGTGCCAGCAGCTTAGATCCCGGGCACGGTGATGGCTACACCTTC. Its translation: CASSLDPGHGDGYTF.

CDR3 residues: CASSPGRGHQPQHF. The CDR3 bases are TGTGCCAGTAGCCCTGGGCGGGGGCATCAGCCCCAGCATTTT. The V and J genes are TRBV19 and TRBJ1-5, with D perhaps TRBD1 (6 bases). The germline CDR1 and CDR2 sequences are LNHDA and SQIVND (reference sequence). V was pared by 6 bases and J by 5 bases, with 14 bases between. The CDR3 spans 14 residues.

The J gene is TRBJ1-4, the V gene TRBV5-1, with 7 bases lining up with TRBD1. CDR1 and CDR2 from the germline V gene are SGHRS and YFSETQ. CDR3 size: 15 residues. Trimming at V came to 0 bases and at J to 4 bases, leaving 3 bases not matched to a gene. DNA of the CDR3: TGCGCCAGCAGCTTGGAGGGGGCGGATAATGAAAAACTGTTTTTT. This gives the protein CASSLEGADNEKLFF.

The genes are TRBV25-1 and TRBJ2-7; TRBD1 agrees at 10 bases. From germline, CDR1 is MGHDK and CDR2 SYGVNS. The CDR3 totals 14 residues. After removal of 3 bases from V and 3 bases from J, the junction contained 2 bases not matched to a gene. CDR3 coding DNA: TGTGCCAGCAGTGACCGGGACAGGGGCTACGAGCAGTACTTC. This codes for CASSDRDRGYEQYF.

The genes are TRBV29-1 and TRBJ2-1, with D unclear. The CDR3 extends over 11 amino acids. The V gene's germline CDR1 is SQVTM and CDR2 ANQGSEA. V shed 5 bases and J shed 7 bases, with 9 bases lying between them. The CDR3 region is CSVRPGNEQFF. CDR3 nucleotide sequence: TGCAGCGTTAGGCCAGGTAATGAGCAGTTCTTC.

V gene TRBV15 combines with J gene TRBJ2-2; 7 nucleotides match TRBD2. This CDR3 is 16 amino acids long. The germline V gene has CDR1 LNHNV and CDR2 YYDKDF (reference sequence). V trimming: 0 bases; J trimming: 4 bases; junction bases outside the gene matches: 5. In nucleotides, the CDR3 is TGTGCCACCAGCAGAGAGGCGGGAGTGGGCACCGGGGAGCTGTTTTTT. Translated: CATSREAGVGTGELFF.

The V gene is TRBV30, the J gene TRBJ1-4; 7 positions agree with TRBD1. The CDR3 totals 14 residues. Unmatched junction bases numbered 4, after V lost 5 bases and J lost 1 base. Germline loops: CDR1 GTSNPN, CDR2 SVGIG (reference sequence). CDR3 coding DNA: TGTGCCTGGGCCACAGGGGTAACTAATGAAAAACTGTTTTTT. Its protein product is CAWATGVTNEKLFF.